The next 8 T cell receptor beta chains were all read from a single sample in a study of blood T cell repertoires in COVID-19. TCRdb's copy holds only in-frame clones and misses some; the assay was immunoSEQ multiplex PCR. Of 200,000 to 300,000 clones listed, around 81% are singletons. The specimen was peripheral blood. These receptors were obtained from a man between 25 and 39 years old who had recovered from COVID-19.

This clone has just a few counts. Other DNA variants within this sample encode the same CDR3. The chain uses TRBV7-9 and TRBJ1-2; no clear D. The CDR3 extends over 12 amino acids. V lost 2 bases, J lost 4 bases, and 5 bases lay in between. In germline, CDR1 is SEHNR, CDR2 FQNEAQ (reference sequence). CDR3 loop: CASSLRGYGYTF. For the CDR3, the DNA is TGTGCCAGCAGCTTAAGAGGCTATGGCTACACCTTC. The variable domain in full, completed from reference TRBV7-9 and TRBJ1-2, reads DTGVSQNPRHKITKRGQNVTFRCDPISEHNRLYWYRQTLGQGPEFLTYFQNEAQLEKSRLLSDRFSAERPKGSFSTLEIQRTEQGDSAMYLCASSLRGYGYTFGSGTRLTVV.

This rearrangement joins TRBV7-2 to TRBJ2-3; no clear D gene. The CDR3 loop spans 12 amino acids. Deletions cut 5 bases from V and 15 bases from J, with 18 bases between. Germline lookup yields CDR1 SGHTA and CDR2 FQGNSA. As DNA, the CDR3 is TGTGCCAGCAGCCTTTACAGCAGAGTTGCATATTTT. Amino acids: CASSLYSRVAYF.

CDR3 sequence: CASSQAGRRGYNEQFF. CDR3 bases: TGCGCCAGCAGCCAAGCAGGTAGGCGGGGATACAATGAGCAGTTCTTC. The rearrangement joins TRBV4-1 to TRBJ2-1, with TRBD2 as a possible D gene (6 bases). CDR1 is MGHRA, CDR2 YSYEKL, per germline. With 1 base removed from V and 4 bases from J, the gap between germline ends came to 14 bases. This CDR3 has 16 residues.

The CDR3 spells CASSRLETGKNGYTF. The CDR3 nucleotides are TGTGCCAGCAGCCGATTAGAGACAGGGAAAAATGGCTACACCTTC. The chain carries TRBV7-6 and TRBJ1-2; 7 bases line up with TRBD1. Germline V lookup: CDR1 SGHVS, CDR2 FNYEAQ. V was clipped by 5 bases and J by 6 bases; unmatched bases: 12. The CDR3 spans 15 residues.

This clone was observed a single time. CDR3 bases: TGTGCCAGCAGTGCTTACAGGGATGGAGGCTACACCTTC. It encodes CASSAYRDGGYTF. The chain joins TRBV2 to TRBJ1-2; D might be TRBD1 (6 bases). This CDR3 spans 13 amino acids. V lost 4 bases, J lost 8 bases, and 14 bases lay in between. The germline V gene encodes CDR1 SNHLY and CDR2 FYNNEI.

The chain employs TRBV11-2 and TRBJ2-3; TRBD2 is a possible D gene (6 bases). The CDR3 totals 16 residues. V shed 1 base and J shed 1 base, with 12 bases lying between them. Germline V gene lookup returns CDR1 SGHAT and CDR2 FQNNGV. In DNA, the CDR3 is TGTGCCAGCAGCTTAGGGGCGGGACCTGGCACAGATACGCAGTATTTT. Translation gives CASSLGAGPGTDTQYF. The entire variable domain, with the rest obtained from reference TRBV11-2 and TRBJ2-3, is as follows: EAGVAQSPRYKIIEKRQSVAFWCNPISGHATLYWYQQILGQGPKLLIQFQNNGVVDDSQLPKDRFSAERLKGVDSTLKIQPAKLEDSAVYLCASSLGAGPGTDTQYFGPGTRLTVL.

The CDR3 spells CASSPSSGTAYNEQFF. As DNA, the CDR3 is TGTGCCAGCAGCCCATCTAGCGGGACCGCTTACAATGAGCAGTTCTTC. V is TRBV4-2 and J is TRBJ2-1, with 9 bases aligning to TRBD2. The CDR3 has 16 residues. The trim removed 4 bases at V and 4 bases at J, leaving 8 bases unmatched. Germline V gene sequence: CDR1 LGHNA, CDR2 YNFKEQ.

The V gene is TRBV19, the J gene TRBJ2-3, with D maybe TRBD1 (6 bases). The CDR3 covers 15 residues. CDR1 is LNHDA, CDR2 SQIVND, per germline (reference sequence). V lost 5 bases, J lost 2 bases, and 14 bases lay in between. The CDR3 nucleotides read TGTGCCAGTAGTGGACCGACAGGAGTCACAGATACGCAGTATTTT. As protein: CASSGPTGVTDTQYF.